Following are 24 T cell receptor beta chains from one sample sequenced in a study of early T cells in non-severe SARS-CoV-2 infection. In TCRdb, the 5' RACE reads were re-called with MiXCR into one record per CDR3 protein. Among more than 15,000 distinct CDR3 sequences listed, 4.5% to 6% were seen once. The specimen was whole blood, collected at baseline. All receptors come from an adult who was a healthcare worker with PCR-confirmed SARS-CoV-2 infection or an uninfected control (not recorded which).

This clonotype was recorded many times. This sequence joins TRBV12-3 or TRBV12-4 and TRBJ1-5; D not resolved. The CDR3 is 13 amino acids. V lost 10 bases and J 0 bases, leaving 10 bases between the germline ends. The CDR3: CATAGGSNQPQHF. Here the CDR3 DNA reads TGTGCCACTGCGGGCGGTAGCAATCAGCCCCAGCATTTT.

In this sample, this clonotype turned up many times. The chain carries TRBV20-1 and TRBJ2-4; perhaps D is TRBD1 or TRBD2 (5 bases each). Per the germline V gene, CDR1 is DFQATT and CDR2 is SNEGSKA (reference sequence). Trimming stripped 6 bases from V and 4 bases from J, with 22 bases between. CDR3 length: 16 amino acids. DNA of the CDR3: TGCAGTGCGACTCACGGGACGGAGCTGCCAAAAAACATTCAGTACTTC. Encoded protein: CSATHGTELPKNIQYF.

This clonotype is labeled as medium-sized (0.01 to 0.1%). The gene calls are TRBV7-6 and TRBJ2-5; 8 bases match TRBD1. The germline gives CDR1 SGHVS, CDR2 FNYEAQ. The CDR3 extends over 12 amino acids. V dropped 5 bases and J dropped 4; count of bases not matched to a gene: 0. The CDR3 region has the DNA TGTGCCAGCAGCCAGGGGGCAGAGACCCAGTACTTC. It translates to CASSQGAETQYF.

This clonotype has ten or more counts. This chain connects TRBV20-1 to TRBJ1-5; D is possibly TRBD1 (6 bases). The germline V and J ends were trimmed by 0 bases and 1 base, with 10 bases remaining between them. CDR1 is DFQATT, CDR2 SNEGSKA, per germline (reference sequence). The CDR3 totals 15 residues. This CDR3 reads CSAREGAGSNQPQHF. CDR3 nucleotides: TGCAGTGCTAGAGAGGGGGCGGGGAGCAATCAGCCCCAGCATTTT.

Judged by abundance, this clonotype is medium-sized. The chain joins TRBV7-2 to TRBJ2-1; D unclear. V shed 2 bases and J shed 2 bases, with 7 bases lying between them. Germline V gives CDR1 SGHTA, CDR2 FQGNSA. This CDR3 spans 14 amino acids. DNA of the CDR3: TGTGCCAGCAGCTTAATATACCCCTACAATGAGCAGTTCTTC. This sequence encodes CASSLIYPYNEQFF. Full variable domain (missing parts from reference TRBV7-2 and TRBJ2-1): GAGVSQSPSNKVTEKGKDVELRCDPISGHTALYWYRQSLGQGLEFLIYFQGNSAPDKSGLPSDRFSAERTGGSVSTLTIQRTQQEDSAVYLCASSLIYPYNEQFFGPGTRLTVL.

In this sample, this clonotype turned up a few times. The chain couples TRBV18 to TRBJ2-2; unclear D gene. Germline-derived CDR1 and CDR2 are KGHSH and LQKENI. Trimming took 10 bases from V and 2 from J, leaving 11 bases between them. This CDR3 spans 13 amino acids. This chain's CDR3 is CATRAINTGELFF. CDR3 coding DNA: TGTGCCACCCGGGCGATCAACACCGGGGAGCTGTTTTTT.

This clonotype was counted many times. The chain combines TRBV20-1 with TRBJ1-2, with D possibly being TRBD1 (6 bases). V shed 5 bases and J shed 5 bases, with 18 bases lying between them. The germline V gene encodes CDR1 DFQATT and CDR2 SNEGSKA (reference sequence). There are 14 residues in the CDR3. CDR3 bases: TGCAGTGCTTCCTTTCGGGGGGGCGAATATGGCTACACCTTC. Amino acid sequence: CSASFRGGEYGYTF.

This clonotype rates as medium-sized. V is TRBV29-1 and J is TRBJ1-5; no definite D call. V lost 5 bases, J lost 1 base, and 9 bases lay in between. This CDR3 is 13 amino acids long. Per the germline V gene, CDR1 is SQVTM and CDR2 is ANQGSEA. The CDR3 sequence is CSVIVASNQPQHF. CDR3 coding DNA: TGCAGCGTTATAGTAGCGAGCAATCAGCCCCAGCATTTT.

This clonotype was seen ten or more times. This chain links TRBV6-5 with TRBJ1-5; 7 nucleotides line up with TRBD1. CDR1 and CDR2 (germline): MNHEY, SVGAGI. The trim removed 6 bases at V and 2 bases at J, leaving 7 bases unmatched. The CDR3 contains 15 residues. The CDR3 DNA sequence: TGTGCCAGCAGAGTACAGGGGTTGGGCAATCAGCCCCAGCATTTT. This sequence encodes CASRVQGLGNQPQHF.

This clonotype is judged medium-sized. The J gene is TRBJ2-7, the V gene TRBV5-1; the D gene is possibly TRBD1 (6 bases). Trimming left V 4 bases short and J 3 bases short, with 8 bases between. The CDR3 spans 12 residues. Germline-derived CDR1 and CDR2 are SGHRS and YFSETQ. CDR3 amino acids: CASSEQGYEQYF. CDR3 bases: TGCGCCAGCAGCGAACAGGGCTACGAGCAGTACTTC.

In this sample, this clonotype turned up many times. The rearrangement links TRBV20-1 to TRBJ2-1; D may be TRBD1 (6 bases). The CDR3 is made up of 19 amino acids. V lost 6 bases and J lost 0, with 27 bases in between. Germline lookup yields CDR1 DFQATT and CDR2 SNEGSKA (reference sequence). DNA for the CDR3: TGCAGTGCGAAAGGATGGGAACAGGGCCTACTCAGCTCCTACAATGAGCAGTTCTTC. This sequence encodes CSAKGWEQGLLSSYNEQFF.

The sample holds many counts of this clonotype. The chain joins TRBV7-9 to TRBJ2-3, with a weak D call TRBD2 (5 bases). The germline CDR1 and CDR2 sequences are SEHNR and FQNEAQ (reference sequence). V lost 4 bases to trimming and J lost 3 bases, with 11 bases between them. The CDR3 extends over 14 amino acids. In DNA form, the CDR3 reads TGTGCCAGCAGCTCGGAGCGGCTGACAGATACGCAGTATTTT. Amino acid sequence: CASSSERLTDTQYF.

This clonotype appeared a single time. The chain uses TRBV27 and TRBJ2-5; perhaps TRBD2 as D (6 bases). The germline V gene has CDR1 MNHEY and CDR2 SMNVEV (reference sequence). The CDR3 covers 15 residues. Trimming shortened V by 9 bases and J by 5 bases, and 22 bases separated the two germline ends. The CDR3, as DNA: TGTGCCAGTCCCCAGGCGGGATGCCTCCGGGAGACCCAGTACTTC. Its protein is CASPQAGCLRETQYF.

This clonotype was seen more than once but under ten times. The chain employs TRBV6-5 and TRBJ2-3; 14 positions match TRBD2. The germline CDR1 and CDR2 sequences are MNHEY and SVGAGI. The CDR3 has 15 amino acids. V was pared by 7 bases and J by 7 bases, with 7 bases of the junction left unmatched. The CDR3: CASKPTSGGANTQYF. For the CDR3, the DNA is TGTGCCAGCAAACCGACTAGCGGGGGGGCGAATACGCAGTATTTT.

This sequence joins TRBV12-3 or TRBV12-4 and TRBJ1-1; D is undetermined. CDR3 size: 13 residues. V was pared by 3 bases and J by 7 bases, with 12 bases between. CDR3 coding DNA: TGTGCCAGCAGTTTGGTCGGGCCTAGTGAAGCTTTCTTT. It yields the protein CASSLVGPSEAFF.

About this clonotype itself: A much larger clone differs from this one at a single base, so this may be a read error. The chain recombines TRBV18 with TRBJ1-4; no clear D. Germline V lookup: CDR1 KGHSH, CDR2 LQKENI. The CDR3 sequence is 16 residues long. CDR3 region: CASSPAADSTNEKLSF. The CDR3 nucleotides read TGTGCCAGCTCACCGGCGGCGGATTCAACTAATGAAAAACTGTCTTTT.

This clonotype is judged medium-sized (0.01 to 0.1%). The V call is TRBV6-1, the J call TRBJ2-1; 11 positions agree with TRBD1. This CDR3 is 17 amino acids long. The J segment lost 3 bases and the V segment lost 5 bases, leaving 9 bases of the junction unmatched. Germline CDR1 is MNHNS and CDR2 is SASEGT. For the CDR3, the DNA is TGTGCCAGCAGTTTATATCCGGGACAGGGGGTCTACAATGAGCAGTTCTTC. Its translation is CASSLYPGQGVYNEQFF.

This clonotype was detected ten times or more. Here the CDR3 reads CASKGQGISETQYF. CDR3 DNA sequence: TGTGCCAGCAAGGGACAGGGGATCTCGGAGACCCAGTACTTC. This sequence joins TRBV6-5 and TRBJ2-5, with 10 bases identical to TRBD1. The V and J ends lost 7 bases and 5 bases, in that order; junction bases with no gene match: 7. The CDR3 loop spans 14 amino acids. Looked up from germline, CDR1 is MNHEY and CDR2 is SVGAGI.

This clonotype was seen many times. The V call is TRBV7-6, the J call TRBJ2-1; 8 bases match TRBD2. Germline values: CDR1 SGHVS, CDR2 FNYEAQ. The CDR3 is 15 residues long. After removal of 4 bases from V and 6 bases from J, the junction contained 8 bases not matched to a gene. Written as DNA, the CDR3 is TGTGCCAGCAGCTCGCACGAGCGGGGGATCAATGAGCAGTTCTTC. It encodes CASSSHERGINEQFF.

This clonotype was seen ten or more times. The DNA for the CDR3 is TGTGCCAGCAGCTTATCTATTGGGACAGGGGGTGGATCACCCCTCCACTTT. This gives the protein CASSLSIGTGGGSPLHF. V and J are TRBV7-6 and TRBJ1-6, with TRBD1 matching over 11 bases. V trimming: 2 bases; J trimming: 10 bases; junction bases outside the gene matches: 10. Germline CDR1 reads SGHVS; CDR2 reads FNYEAQ. This CDR3 is built from 17 residues.

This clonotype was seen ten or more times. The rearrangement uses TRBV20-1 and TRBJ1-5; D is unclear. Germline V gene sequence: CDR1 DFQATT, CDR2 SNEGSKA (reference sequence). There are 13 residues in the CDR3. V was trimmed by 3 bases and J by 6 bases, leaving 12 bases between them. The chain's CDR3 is CSARRRFGQPQHF. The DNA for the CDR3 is TGCAGTGCTAGGCGCAGGTTCGGTCAGCCCCAGCATTTT.

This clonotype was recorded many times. CDR3 DNA sequence: TGTGCCAGCAGCTCGAGCGGGGGCCGCAATGAGCAGTTCTTC. Encoded protein: CASSSSGGRNEQFF. The chain links TRBV7-6 to TRBJ2-1, with 8 bases that match TRBD2. V lost 4 bases to trimming and J lost 6 bases; unmatched junction nucleotides: 5. This CDR3 has 14 amino acids. CDR1 and CDR2 from the germline V gene are SGHVS and FNYEAQ.

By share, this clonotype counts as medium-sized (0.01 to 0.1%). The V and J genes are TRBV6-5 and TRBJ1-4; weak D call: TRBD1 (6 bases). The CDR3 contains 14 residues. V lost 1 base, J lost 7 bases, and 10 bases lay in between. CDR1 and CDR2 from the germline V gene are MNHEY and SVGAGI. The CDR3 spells CASSYFGGTEKLFF. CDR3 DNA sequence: TGTGCCAGCAGTTACTTTGGGGGCACTGAAAAACTGTTTTTT.

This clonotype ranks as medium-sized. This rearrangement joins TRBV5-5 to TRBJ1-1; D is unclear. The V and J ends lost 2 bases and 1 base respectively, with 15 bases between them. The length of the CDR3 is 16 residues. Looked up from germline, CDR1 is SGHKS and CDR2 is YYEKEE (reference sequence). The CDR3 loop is CASSFSFRLANTEAFF. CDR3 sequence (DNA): TGTGCCAGCAGCTTTTCGTTCAGGCTCGCGAACACTGAAGCTTTCTTT. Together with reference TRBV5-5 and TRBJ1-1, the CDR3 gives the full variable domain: DAGVTQSPTHLIKTRGQQVTLRCSPISGHKSVSWYQQVLGQGPQFIFQYYEKEERGRGNFPDRFSARQFPNYSSELNVNALLLGDSALYLCASSFSFRLANTEAFFGQGTRLTVV.